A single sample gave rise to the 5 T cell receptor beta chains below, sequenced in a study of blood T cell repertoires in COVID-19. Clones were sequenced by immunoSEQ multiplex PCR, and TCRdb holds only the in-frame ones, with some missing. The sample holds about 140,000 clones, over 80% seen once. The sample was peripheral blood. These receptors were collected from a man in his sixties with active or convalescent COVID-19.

The CDR3 nucleotides are TGTGCCAGCAGCTTAGAGGGGACAGGGACCAATCAGCCCCAGCATTTT. It specifies CASSLEGTGTNQPQHF. The rearrangement links TRBV7-8 to TRBJ1-5; 9 nucleotides match TRBD1. CDR1 and CDR2 from the germline V gene are SGHVS and FQNEAQ. The CDR3 is 16 amino acids. J gave up 3 bases and V 1 base, and 4 bases lay outside the gene matches.

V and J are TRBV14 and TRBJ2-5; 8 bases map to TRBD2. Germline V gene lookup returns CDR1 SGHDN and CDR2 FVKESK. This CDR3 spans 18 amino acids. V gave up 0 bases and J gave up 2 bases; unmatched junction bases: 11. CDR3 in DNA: TGTGCCAGCAGCCAAGAAACACTAGCGGTAGGAATGCAAGAGACCCAGTACTTC. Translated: CASSQETLAVGMQETQYF.

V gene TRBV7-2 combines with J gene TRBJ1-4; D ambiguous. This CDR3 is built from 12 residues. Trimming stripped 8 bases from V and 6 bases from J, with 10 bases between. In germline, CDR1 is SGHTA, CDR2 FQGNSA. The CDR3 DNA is TGTGCCAGCGGGCGGGTGGATGAAAAACTGTTTTTT. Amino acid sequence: CASGRVDEKLFF.

CDR3 protein: CASSSSQTGERRNTIYF. CDR3 nucleotides: TGTGCCAGCAGTTCGTCACAAACAGGGGAACGAAGAAACACCATATATTTT. The rearrangement links TRBV6-2 or TRBV6-3 to TRBJ1-3; 7 bases match TRBD1. Germline V gives CDR1 MNHEY, CDR2 SVGEGT. This CDR3 spans 17 amino acids. The V segment lost 4 bases and the J segment 5 bases; nucleotides outside the gene matches: 14.

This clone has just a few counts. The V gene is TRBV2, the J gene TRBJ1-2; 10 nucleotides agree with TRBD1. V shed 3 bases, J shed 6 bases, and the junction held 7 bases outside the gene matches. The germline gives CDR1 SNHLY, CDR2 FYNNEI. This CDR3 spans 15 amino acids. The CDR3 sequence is CASSDTDRGINGYTF. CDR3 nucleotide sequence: TGTGCCAGCAGTGACACGGACAGGGGGATTAATGGCTACACCTTC.